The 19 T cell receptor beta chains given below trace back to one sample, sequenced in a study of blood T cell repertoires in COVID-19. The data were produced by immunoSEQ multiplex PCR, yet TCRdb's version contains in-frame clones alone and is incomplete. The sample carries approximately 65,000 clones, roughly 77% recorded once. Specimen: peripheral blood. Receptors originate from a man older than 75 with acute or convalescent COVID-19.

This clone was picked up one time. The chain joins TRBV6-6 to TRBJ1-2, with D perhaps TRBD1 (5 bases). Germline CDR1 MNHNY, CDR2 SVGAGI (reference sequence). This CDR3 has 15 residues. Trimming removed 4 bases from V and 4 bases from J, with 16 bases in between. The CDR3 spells CASSSPKDSAYGYTF. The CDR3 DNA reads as TGTGCCAGCAGTTCTCCCAAAGACAGCGCCTATGGCTACACCTTC.

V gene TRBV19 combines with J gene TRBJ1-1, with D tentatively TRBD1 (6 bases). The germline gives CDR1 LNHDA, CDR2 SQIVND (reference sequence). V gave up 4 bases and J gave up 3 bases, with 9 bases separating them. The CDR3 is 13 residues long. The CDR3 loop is CASSKDSDTEAFF. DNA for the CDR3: TGTGCCAGTAGTAAGGACAGCGACACTGAAGCTTTCTTT.

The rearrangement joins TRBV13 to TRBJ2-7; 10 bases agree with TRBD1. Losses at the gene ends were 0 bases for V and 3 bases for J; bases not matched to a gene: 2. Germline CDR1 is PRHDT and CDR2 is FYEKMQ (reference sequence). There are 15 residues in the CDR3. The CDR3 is CASSLGTGGFYEQYF. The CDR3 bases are TGTGCCAGCAGCTTAGGGACAGGGGGCTTCTACGAGCAGTACTTC.

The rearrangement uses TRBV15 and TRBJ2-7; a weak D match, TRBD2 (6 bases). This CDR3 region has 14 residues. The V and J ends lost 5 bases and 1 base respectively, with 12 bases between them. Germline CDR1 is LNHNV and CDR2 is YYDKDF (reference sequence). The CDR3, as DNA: TGTGCCACCAGCGCCGGCGGGGATTCCTACGAGCAGTACTTC. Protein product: CATSAGGDSYEQYF.

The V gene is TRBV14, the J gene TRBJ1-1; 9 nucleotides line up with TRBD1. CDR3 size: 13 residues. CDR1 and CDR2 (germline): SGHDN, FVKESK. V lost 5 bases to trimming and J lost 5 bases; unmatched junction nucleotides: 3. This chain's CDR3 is CASSVTGGTEAFF. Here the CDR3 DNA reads TGTGCCAGCAGCGTGACAGGGGGAACTGAAGCTTTCTTT.

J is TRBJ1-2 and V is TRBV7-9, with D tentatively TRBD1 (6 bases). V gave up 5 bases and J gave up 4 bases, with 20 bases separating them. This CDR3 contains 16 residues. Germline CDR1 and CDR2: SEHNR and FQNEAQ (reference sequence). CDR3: CASSPPIILQGYGYTF. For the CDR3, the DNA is TGTGCCAGCAGCCCCCCCATTATTTTACAGGGCTATGGCTACACCTTC.

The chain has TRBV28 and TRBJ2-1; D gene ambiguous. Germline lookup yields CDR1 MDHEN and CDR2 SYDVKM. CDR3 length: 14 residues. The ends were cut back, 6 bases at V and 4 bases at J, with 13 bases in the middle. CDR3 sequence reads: CASRDRSGYNEQFF. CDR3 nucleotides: TGTGCCAGCAGAGACCGCTCCGGGTACAATGAGCAGTTCTTC.

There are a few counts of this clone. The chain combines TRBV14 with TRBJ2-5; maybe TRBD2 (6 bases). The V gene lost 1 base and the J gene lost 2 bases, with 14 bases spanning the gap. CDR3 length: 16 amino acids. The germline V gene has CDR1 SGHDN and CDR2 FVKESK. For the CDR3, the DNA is TGTGCCAGCAGCCAAGTGGACTACCGACTGCAAGAGACCCAGTACTTC. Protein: CASSQVDYRLQETQYF.

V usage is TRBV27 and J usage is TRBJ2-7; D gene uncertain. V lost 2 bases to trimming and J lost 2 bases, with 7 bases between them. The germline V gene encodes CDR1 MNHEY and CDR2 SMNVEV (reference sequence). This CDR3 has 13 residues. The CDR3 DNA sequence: TGTGCCAGCAGTTTAAGCCCCCCCTACGAGCAGTACTTC. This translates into CASSLSPPYEQYF.

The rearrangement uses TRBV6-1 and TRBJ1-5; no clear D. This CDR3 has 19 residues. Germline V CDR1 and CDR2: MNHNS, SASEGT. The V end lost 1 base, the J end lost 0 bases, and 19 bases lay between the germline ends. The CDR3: CASSEEIVSFANSNQPQHF. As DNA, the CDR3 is TGTGCCAGCAGTGAAGAGATCGTTAGTTTTGCTAATAGCAATCAGCCCCAGCATTTT.

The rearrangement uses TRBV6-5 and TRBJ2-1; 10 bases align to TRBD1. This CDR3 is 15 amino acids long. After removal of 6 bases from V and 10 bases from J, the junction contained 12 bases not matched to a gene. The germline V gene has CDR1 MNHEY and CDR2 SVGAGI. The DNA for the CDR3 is TGTGCCAGCAGAGAGGGACAGGGGATCTTCGGCGAGCAGTTCTTC. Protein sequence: CASREGQGIFGEQFF.

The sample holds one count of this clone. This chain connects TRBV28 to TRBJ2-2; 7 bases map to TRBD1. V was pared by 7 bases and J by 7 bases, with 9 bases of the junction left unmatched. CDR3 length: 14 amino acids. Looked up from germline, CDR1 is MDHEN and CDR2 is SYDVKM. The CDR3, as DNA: TGTGCCAGCAAACAGCAGGGGGTGGACGGGGAGCTGTTTTTT. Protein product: CASKQQGVDGELFF.

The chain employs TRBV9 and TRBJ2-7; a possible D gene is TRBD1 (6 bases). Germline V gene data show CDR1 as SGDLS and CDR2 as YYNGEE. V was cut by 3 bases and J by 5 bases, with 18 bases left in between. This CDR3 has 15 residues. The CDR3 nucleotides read TGTGCCAGCAGCGGCCGGTTGGGGGCGCGAAACGAGCAGTACTTC. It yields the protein CASSGRLGARNEQYF.

The CDR3 loop reads CASSPGNRGGDTQYF. In nucleotides, the CDR3 is TGCGCCAGCAGCCCCGGGAACCGAGGGGGAGATACGCAGTATTTT. This chain links TRBV5-1 with TRBJ2-3; D is perhaps TRBD1 (6 bases). Germline values: CDR1 SGHRS, CDR2 YFSETQ. This CDR3 spans 15 amino acids. The ends were cut back, 4 bases at V and 5 bases at J, with 17 bases in the middle.

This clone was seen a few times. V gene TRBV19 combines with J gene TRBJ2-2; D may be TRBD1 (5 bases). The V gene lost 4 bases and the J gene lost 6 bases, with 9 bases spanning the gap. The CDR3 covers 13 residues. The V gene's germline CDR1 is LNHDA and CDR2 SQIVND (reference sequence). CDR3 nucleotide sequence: TGTGCCAGTAGTACAGGGCGGTCCGGGGAGCTGTTTTTT. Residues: CASSTGRSGELFF.

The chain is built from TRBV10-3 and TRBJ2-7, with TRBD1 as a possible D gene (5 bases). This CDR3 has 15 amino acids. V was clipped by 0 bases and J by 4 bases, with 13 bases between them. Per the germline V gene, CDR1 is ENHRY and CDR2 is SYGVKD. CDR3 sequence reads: CAISESAGSDYEQYF. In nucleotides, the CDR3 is TGTGCCATCAGTGAGTCGGCAGGGTCTGATTACGAGCAGTACTTC.

This chain's CDR3 is CASSRKAGVDYEQYF. The DNA of the CDR3 is TGTGCCAGCAGCCGTAAGGCGGGAGTGGACTACGAGCAGTACTTC. The chain is built from TRBV5-4 and TRBJ2-7; 7 nucleotides line up with TRBD2. CDR3 length: 15 residues. The germline CDR1 and CDR2 sequences are SGHNT and YYREEE (reference sequence). J was trimmed by 3 bases and V by 4 bases; bases with no gene match: 10. Full variable domain (remainder filled in from reference TRBV5-4 and TRBJ2-7): ETGVTQSPTHLIKTRGQQVTLRCSSQSGHNTVSWYQQALGQGPQFIFQYYREEENGRGNFPPRFSGLQFPNYSSELNVNALELDDSALYLCASSRKAGVDYEQYFGPGTRLTVT.

DNA for the CDR3: TGTGCCATCAGTACCCTTGGGACAGGGGGCCGAGAGACCCAGTACTTC. Translation: CAISTLGTGGRETQYF. The chain carries TRBV10-3 and TRBJ2-5; 12 bases are a match to TRBD1. Trimming cost V 5 bases and J 4 bases; bases outside gene matches: 8. In germline, CDR1 is ENHRY, CDR2 SYGVKD. The CDR3 is 16 amino acids.

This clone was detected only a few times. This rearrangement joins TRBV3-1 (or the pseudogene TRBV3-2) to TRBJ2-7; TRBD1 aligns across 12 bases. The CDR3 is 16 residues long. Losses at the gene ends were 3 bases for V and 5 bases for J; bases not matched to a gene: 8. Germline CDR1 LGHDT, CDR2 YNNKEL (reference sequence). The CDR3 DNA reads TGTGCCAGCAGCCACCGGAAGGGGACAGGGGGCCACGAGCAGTACTTC. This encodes CASSHRKGTGGHEQYF.